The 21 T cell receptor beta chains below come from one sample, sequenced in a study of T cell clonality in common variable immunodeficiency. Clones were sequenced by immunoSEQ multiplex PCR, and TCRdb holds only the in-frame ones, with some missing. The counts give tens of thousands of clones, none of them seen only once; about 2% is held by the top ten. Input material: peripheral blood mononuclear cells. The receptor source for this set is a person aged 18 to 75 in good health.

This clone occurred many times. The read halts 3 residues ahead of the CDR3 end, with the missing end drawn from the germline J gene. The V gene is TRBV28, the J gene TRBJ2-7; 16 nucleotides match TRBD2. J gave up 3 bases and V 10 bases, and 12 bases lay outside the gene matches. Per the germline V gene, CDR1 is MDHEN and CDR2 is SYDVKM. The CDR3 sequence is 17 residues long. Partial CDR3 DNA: TGTGCCACCTTTAACGGGGGACTAGCGGGGGGGGACTACGAG. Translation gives CATFNGGLAGGDYE. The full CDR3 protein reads CATFNGGLAGGDYEQYF. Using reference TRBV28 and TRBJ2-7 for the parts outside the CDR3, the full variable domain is DVKVTQSSRYLVKRTGEKVFLECVQDMDHENMFWYRQDPGLGLRLIYFSYDVKMKEKGDIPEGYSVSREKKERFSLILESASTNQTSMYLCATFNGGLAGGDYEQYFGPGTRLTVT.

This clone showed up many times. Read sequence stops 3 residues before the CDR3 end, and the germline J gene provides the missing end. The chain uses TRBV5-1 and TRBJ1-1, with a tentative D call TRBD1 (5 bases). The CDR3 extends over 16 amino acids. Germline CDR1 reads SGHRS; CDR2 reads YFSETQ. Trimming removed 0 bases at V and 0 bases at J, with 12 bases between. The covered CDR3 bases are TGCGCCAGCAGCTTGGGCGGCGAGGGGTTGAACACTGAA. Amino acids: CASSLGGEGLNTE. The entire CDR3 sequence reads CASSLGGEGLNTEAFF. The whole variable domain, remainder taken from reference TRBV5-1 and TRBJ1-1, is KAGVTQTPRYLIKTRGQQVTLSCSPISGHRSVSWYQQTPGQGLQFLFEYFSETQRNKGNFPGRFSGRQFSNSRSEMNVSTLELGDSALYLCASSLGGEGLNTEAFFGQGTRLTVV.

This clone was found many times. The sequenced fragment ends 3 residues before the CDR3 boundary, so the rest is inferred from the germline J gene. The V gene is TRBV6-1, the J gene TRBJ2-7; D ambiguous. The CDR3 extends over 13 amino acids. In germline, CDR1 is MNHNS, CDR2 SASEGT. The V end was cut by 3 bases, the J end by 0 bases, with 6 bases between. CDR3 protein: CASSDGSSYEQYF. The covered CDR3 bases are TGTGCCAGCAGTGACGGGTCCTCCTACGAG.

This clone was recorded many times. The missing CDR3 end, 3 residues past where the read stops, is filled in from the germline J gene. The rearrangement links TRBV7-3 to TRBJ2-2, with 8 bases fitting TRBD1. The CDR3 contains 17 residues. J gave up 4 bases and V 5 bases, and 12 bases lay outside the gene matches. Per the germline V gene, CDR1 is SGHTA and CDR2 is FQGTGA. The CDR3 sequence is CASSPQGGAGGTGELFF. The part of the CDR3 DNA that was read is TGTGCCAGCAGCCCACAGGGGGGAGCGGGTGGCACCGGGGAG.

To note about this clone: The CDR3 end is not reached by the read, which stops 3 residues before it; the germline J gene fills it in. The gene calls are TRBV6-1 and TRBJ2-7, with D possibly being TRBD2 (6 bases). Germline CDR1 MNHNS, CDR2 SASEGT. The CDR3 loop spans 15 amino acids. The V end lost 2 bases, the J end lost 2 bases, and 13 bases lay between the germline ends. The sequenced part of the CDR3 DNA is TGTGCCAGCAGTGAACCGGGGGATCGGACCTACGAG. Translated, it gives CASSEPGDRTYE. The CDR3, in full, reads CASSEPGDRTYEQYF.

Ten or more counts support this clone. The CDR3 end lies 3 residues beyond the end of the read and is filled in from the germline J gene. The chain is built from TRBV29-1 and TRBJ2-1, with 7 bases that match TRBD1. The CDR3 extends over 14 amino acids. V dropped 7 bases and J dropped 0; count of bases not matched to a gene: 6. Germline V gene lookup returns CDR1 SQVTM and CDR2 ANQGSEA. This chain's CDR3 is CSASGQSSYNEQFF. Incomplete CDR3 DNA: TGCAGCGCCTCGGGACAGAGCTCCTACAATGAG.

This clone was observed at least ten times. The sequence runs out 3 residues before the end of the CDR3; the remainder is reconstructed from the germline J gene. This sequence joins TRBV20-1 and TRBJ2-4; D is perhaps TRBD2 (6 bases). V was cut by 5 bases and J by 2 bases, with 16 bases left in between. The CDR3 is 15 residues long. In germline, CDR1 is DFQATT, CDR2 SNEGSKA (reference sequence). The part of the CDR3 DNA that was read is TGCAGTGCTCCCCCGGGCGGGGCCTCCAAAAACATT. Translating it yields CSAPPGGASKNI. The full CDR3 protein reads CSAPPGGASKNIQYF.

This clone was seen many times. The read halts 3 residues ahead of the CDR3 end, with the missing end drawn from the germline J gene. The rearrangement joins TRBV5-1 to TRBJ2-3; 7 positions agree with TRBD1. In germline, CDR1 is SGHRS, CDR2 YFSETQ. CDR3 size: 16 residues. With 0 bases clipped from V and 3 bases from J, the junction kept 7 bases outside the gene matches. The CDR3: CASSLGTGTATDTQYF. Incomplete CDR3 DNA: TGCGCCAGCAGCTTGGGGACCGGGACAGCTACAGATACG.

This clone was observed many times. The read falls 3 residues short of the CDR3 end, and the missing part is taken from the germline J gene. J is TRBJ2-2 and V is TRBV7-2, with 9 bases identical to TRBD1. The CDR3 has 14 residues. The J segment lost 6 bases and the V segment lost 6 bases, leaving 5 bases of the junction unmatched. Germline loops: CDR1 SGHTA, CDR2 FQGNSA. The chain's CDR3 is CASSTGGAAGELFF. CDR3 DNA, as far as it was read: TGTGCCAGCAGTACAGGGGGCGCGGCCGGGGAG.

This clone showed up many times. The CDR3 loop reads CAWSGTGRNEQFF. The DNA read from the CDR3 is TGTGCCTGGTCCGGGACAGGGAGGAATGAG. The J gene is TRBJ2-1, the V gene TRBV30, with 9 bases fitting TRBD1. The sequenced fragment ends 3 residues before the CDR3 boundary, so the rest is inferred from the germline J gene. This CDR3 spans 13 amino acids. Germline-derived CDR1 and CDR2 are GTSNPN and SVGIG (reference sequence). Trimming took 5 bases from V and 7 from J; bases not matched to a gene: 6.

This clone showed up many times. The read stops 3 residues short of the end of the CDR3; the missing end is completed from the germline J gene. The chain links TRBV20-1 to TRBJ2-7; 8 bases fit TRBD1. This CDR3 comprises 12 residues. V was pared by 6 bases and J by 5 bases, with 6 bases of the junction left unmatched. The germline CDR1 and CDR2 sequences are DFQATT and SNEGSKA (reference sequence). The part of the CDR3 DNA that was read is TGCAGTGCCACCGACAGGGGCGACGAG. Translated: CSATDRGDE. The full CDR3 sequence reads CSATDRGDEQYF.

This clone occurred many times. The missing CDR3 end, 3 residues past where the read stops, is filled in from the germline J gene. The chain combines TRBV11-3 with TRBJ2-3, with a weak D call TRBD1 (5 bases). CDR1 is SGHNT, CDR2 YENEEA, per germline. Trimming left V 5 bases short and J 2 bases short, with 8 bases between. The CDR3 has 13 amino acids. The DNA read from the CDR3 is TGTGCCAGCAGCCCAGGGTACACAGATACG. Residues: CASSPGYTDT. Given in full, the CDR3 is CASSPGYTDTQYF.

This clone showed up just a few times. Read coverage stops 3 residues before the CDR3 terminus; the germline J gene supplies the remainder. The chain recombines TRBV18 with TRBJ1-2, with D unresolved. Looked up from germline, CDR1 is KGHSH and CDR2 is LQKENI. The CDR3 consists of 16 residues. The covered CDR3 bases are TGTGCCAGCTCACATGGCGGGGTGGCGAACACAGATACC. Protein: CASSHGGVANTDT. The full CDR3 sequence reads CASSHGGVANTDTYTF.

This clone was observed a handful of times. The DNA read from the CDR3 is TGTGCCAGCAGCTTGGTCCCGGGGTCCTACGAG. This codes for CASSLVPGSYE. The whole CDR3 is CASSLVPGSYEQYF. The chain uses TRBV5-6 and TRBJ2-7; TRBD2 is a possible D gene (5 bases). The sequence runs out 3 residues before the end of the CDR3; the remainder is reconstructed from the germline J gene. Looked up from germline, CDR1 is SGHDT and CDR2 is YYEEEE. The CDR3 has 14 residues. Trimming removed 0 bases from V and 1 base from J, with 8 bases in between.

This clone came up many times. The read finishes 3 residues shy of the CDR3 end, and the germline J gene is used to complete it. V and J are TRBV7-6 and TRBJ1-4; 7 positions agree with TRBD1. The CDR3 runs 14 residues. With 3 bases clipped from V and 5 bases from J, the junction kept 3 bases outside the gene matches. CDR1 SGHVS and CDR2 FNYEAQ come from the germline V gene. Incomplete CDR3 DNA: TGTGCCAGCAGCTTCGTACAGGGGAATGAAAAA. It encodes CASSFVQGNEK. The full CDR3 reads CASSFVQGNEKLFF.

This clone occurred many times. The chain's CDR3 is CASSLYTGGNYGYTF. CDR3 bases read: TGTGCCAGCAGCTTGTACACGGGGGGAAACTATGGC. This chain uses TRBV5-4 with TRBJ1-2; D perhaps matches TRBD1 (5 bases). The read comes to an end 3 residues before the CDR3 does, leaving the germline J gene to fill in the end. V lost 1 base to trimming and J lost 2 bases, with 12 bases between them. The V gene's germline CDR1 is SGHNT and CDR2 YYREEE (reference sequence). The CDR3 spans 15 residues.

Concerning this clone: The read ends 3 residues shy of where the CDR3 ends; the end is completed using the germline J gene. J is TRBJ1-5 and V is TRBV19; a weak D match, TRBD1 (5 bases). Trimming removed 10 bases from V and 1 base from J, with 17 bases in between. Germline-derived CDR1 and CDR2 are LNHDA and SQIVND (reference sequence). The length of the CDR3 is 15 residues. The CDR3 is CATLGGSGSNQPQHF. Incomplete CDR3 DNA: TGTGCCACATTGGGGGGGTCAGGGAGCAATCAGCCC.

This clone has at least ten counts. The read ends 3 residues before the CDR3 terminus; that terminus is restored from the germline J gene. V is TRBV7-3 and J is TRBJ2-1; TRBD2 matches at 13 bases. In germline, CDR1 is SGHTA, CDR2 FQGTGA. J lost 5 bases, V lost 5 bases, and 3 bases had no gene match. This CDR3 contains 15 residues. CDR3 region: CASSQGLAGHNEQFF. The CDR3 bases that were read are TGTGCCAGCAGCCAGGGACTAGCGGGACACAATGAG.

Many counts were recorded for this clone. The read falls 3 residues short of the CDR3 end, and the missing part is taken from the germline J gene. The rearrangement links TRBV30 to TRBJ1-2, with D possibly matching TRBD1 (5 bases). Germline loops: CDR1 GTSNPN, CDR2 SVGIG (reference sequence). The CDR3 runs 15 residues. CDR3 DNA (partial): TGTGCCGGGACCCCTCCGGGACTCCAAAGTATAAGC. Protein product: CAGTPPGLQSIS. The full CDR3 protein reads CAGTPPGLQSISYTF.

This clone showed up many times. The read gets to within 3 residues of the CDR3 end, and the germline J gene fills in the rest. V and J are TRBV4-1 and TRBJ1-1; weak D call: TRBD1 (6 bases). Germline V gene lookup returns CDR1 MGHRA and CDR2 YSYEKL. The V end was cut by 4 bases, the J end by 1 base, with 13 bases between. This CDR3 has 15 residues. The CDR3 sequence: CASSPPQGRNTEAFF. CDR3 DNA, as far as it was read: TGCGCCAGCAGCCCCCCCCAGGGGCGGAACACTGAA.

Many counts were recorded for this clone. The CDR3 bases that were read are TGCAGTGCTATTAGCGGGAGAGGTAACGAG. Translated, it gives CSAISGRGNE. The full-length CDR3 reads as CSAISGRGNEQYF. The V call is TRBV20-1, the J call TRBJ2-7; the match to TRBD2 covers 9 bases. The CDR3 end is not reached by the read, which stops 3 residues before it; the germline J gene fills it in. This CDR3 has 13 amino acids. Trimming at V came to 4 bases and at J to 5 bases, leaving 6 bases not matched to a gene. Germline V gives CDR1 DFQATT, CDR2 SNEGSKA (reference sequence).